The 15 T cell receptor beta chains in this list originate from one sample, sequenced in a study of neoadjuvant nivolumab and ipilimumab in lung cancer. Only in-frame clones appear in the TCRdb table, and some are missing; sequencing was by immunoSEQ multiplex PCR. The sample lists 20,000 to 25,000 clones; approximately 77% were seen once. Specimen: peripheral blood, collected before neoadjuvant nivolumab, alone or with ipilimumab. The source of these receptors is an adult with non-small cell lung cancer.

This chain links TRBV7-9 with TRBJ1-4; TRBD1 agrees at 8 bases. From germline, CDR1 is SEHNR and CDR2 FQNEAQ (reference sequence). The junction had 7 bases not matched to a gene; V was cut back by 8 bases and J by 8 bases. CDR3 length equals 13 residues. CDR3 bases: TGTGCCAGCCTCAGGGGGCAGGGGGAAAAACTGTTTTTT. Translation gives CASLRGQGEKLFF.

The chain employs TRBV6-1 and TRBJ1-2, with TRBD1 matching 8 bases. Trimming took 6 bases from V and 7 from J; bases not matched to a gene: 10. There are 14 residues in the CDR3. Per the germline V gene, CDR1 is MNHNS and CDR2 is SASEGT. The CDR3 nucleotides read TGTGCCAGCAGGGGGCCAGGACAGGGAGGTGGCTACACCTTC. Translated: CASRGPGQGGGYTF.

This chain uses TRBV6-4 with TRBJ2-1, with TRBD1 identical over 8 bases. The CDR3 runs 14 residues. Per the germline V gene, CDR1 is MRHNA and CDR2 is SNTAGT. V was pared by 4 bases and J by 5 bases, with 4 bases of the junction left unmatched. The CDR3 DNA follows: TGTGCCAGCAGTGGGGACAGGTCTAACAATGAGCAGTTCTTC. It encodes CASSGDRSNNEQFF.

The chain recombines TRBV11-3 with TRBJ2-3; weak D call: TRBD2 (6 bases). This CDR3 comprises 15 residues. V shed 5 bases and J shed 2 bases, with 14 bases lying between them. Per the germline V gene, CDR1 is SGHNT and CDR2 is YENEEA. The CDR3 sequence: CASSQGSGHTDTQYF. For the CDR3, the DNA is TGTGCCAGCAGCCAAGGTAGCGGACACACAGATACGCAGTATTTT. Full variable domain (missing parts from reference TRBV11-3 and TRBJ2-3): EAGVVQSPRYKIIEKKQPVAFWCNPISGHNTLYWYLQNLGQGPELLIRYENEEAVDDSQLPKDRFSAERLKGVDSTLKIQPAELGDSAVYLCASSQGSGHTDTQYFGPGTRLTVL.

The sample holds one count of this clone. J is TRBJ1-2 and V is TRBV25-1; D not certain. This CDR3 comprises 13 residues. Trimming cost V 6 bases and J 4 bases, with 12 bases left between them. Germline V lookup: CDR1 MGHDK, CDR2 SYGVNS. CDR3 nucleotides: TGTGCCAGCAGCCTACCGGGAATCTATGGCTACACCTTC. The encoded protein is CASSLPGIYGYTF.

CDR3 coding DNA: TGTGCCAGCAGCGTAGGGAGCGGACCTTTATACGAGCAGTACTTC. Its translation: CASSVGSGPLYEQYF. The gene calls are TRBV9 and TRBJ2-7; weak D call: TRBD2 (5 bases). V shed 0 bases and J shed 4 bases, with 14 bases lying between them. In germline, CDR1 is SGDLS, CDR2 YYNGEE. The CDR3 runs 15 residues. The full variable domain, rest sourced from reference TRBV9 and TRBJ2-7, is DSGVTQTPKHLITATGQRVTLRCSPRSGDLSVYWYQQSLDQGLQFLIQYYNGEERAKGNILERFSAQQFPDLHSELNLSSLELGDSALYFCASSVGSGPLYEQYFGPGTRLTVT.

The J gene is TRBJ2-1, the V gene TRBV30, with D perhaps matching TRBD2 (6 bases). The germline V gene encodes CDR1 GTSNPN and CDR2 SVGIG (reference sequence). V lost 5 bases to trimming and J lost 4 bases, with 18 bases between them. The CDR3 consists of 15 residues. The CDR3 is CAWVRDSKGYNEQFF. DNA for the CDR3: TGTGCCTGGGTACGGGACTCAAAGGGGTACAATGAGCAGTTCTTC.

This clone was picked up one time. This chain links TRBV5-5 with TRBJ2-7; TRBD2 matches 10 bases. The J segment lost 4 bases and the V segment lost 4 bases, leaving 11 bases of the junction unmatched. Germline V lookup: CDR1 SGHKS, CDR2 YYEKEE (reference sequence). CDR3 size: 16 residues. CDR3 DNA sequence: TGTGCCAGCAGCGATGGACTAGCGGTAATATTGTACGAGCAGTACTTC. Translated: CASSDGLAVILYEQYF.

The V call is TRBV5-1, the J call TRBJ2-7, with TRBD1 identical over 9 bases. Germline assignment: CDR1 SGHRS and CDR2 YFSETQ. CDR3 size: 15 residues. V dropped 4 bases and J dropped 5; count of bases not matched to a gene: 10. The CDR3 sequence: CASSPFTGGGNEQYF. The CDR3 DNA reads as TGCGCCAGCAGCCCTTTTACAGGGGGCGGCAACGAGCAGTACTTC. The full variable domain, with the rest looked up from reference TRBV5-1 and TRBJ2-7, is KAGVTQTPRYLIKTRGQQVTLSCSPISGHRSVSWYQQTPGQGLQFLFEYFSETQRNKGNFPGRFSGRQFSNSRSEMNVSTLELGDSALYLCASSPFTGGGNEQYFGPGTRLTVT.

The chain uses TRBV15 and TRBJ2-7; 9 nucleotides line up with TRBD2. CDR1 and CDR2 (germline): LNHNV, YYDKDF (reference sequence). The trim removed 8 bases at V and 0 bases at J, leaving 5 bases unmatched. The CDR3 is made up of 14 amino acids. The CDR3 bases are TGTGCCACCGAAAAGACTAGCGGCTCCTACGAGCAGTACTTC. Translating gives CATEKTSGSYEQYF.

This chain joins TRBV27 and TRBJ2-7; no definite D call. Germline values: CDR1 MNHEY, CDR2 SMNVEV (reference sequence). Trimming took off 6 bases at V and 1 base at J, with 10 bases between the two ends. This CDR3 region has 13 residues. Here the CDR3 reads CASSNGRSYEQYF. For the CDR3, the DNA is TGTGCCAGCAGCAATGGACGGTCCTACGAGCAGTACTTC.

This clone was seen once. This chain joins TRBV5-1 and TRBJ2-3; 10 nucleotides line up with TRBD2. CDR3 size: 15 residues. The germline gives CDR1 SGHRS, CDR2 YFSETQ. The V gene end was trimmed by 5 bases and the J gene end by 2 bases; junction bases not matched to a gene: 5. CDR3 region: CASRGLADVTDTQYF. CDR3 DNA sequence: TGCGCCAGCAGAGGACTAGCGGATGTCACAGATACGCAGTATTTT. The variable domain in full, completed from reference TRBV5-1 and TRBJ2-3, reads KAGVTQTPRYLIKTRGQQVTLSCSPISGHRSVSWYQQTPGQGLQFLFEYFSETQRNKGNFPGRFSGRQFSNSRSEMNVSTLELGDSALYLCASRGLADVTDTQYFGPGTRLTVL.

The chain recombines TRBV29-1 with TRBJ1-1, with D maybe TRBD1 (6 bases). The CDR3 extends over 13 amino acids. The V end lost 6 bases, the J end lost 3 bases, and 14 bases lay between the germline ends. CDR1 and CDR2 from the germline V gene are SQVTM and ANQGSEA. CDR3 sequence: CSVQGGSDTEAFF. Here the CDR3 DNA reads TGCAGCGTACAGGGAGGGAGTGACACTGAAGCTTTCTTT.

This sequence joins TRBV29-1 and TRBJ2-7; no clear D. This CDR3 region has 13 residues. V shed 6 bases and J shed 2 bases, with 14 bases lying between them. CDR1 is SQVTM, CDR2 ANQGSEA, per germline. The CDR3 spells CSVLKPTAYEQYF. Written as DNA, the CDR3 is TGCAGCGTCCTTAAGCCTACCGCCTACGAGCAGTACTTC.

The chain carries TRBV14 and TRBJ2-1; the D is unclear. The CDR3 extends over 15 amino acids. Trimming left V 2 bases short and J 5 bases short, with 13 bases between. CDR1 is SGHDN, CDR2 FVKESK, per germline. The CDR3: CASSQSAGRHNEQFF. CDR3 DNA: TGTGCCAGCAGCCAATCCGCAGGACGGCACAATGAGCAGTTCTTC.